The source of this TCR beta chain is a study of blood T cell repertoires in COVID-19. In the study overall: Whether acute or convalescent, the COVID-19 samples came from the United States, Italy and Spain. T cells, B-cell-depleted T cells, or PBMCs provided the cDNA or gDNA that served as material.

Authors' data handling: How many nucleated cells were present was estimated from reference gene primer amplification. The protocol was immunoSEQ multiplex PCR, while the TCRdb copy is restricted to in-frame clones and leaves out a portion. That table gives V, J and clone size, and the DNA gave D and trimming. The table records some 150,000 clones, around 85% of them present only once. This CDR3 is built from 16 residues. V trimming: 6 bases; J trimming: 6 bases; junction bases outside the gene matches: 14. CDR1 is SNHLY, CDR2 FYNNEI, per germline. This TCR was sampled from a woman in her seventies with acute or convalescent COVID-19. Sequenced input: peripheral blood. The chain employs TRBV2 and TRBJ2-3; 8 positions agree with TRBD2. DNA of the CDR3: TGTGCCAGCAGGGGCTCGGGAGGGTCTACGGCGGATACGCAGTATTTT. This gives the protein CASRGSGGSTADTQYF.